This T cell receptor (beta chain) was documented in a study of CXCR3-negative and CXCR3-positive naive CD8 T cells. The method, 5' RACE with UMI labels, was used to prepare the TRB cDNA libraries. After re-calling the 5' RACE reads, TCRdb lists one entry per CDR3 protein, DNA absent. In all, the sample yields fewer than 80,000 distinct CDR3 sequences. Every subset of CD8+ T cells was sorted in triplicate at roughly 300,000 cells each. The CDR3 is 12 residues long. The material sequenced was naive CXCR3- CD8+ T cells from blood. Stated subset: CD45RO-CCR7+CD27+CD95- naive CD8+ T cells lacking CXCR3 (TNR3-). The V and J genes are TRBV12-3 or TRBV12-4 and TRBJ2-7. The origin of this receptor is a human donor in good health. Some clones in this sample may be carry-over from other donors' samples. CDR3 loop: CASSFNTYEQYF.